These T cell receptor beta chains were read from a single sample in a study of OX40 agonist ivuxolimab in advanced cancers. Assay: immunoSEQ multiplex PCR; the TCRdb copy retains only in-frame clones and omits some. In the table there are 91,000 or so clones, roughly 95% of which are singletons. The material was CD4+ or CD8+ T cells sorted from blood, obtained in a trial of the OX40 agonist ivuxolimab. The receptors here all came from an adult with an advanced solid tumor such as melanoma, head and neck, liver or kidney cancer. The CDR3 runs from the conserved cysteine through the conserved F or W. D genes are given only for firm matches. Some rows mark clone size as missing; the rest say once, few, many or name a class of expanded clone.

cdr3_nt: TGTGCCAGCAGGGGGATACAGGACCTTGCAACTAATGAAAAACTGTTTTTT
cdr3_aa: CASRGIQDLATNEKLFF
cdr3_length: 17
j_call: TRBJ1-4
d_call: NA
v_call: TRBV2
clone_size: NA

cdr3_nt: TGCGCCAGCAGCCAAGATACCCAGGGGGCCTTTGAGCAGTTCTTC
cdr3_aa: CASSQDTQGAFEQFF
cdr3_length: 15
j_call: TRBJ2-1
d_call: TRBD1
v_call: TRBV4-3
clone_size: NA

cdr3_nt: TGTGCCAGCAGTCAGATCCTGGGGGCGGGGGCGTATGGCTACACCTTC
cdr3_aa: CASSQILGAGAYGYTF
cdr3_length: 16
j_call: TRBJ1-2
d_call: NA
v_call: TRBV28
clone_size: NA

cdr3_nt: TGTGCCAGCTCGAAACCCCAAAGCCCCCAGCATTTT
cdr3_aa: CASSKPQSPQHF
cdr3_length: 12
j_call: TRBJ1-5
d_call: NA
v_call: TRBV18
clone_size: NA

cdr3_nt: TGTGCCAGCAGCTTTATTGCCCTCGGTGAAGCTTTCTTT
cdr3_aa: CASSFIALGEAFF
cdr3_length: 13
j_call: TRBJ1-1
d_call: NA
v_call: TRBV7-2
clone_size: NA

cdr3_nt: TGTGCCAGCAGTTTAACAGGGAATCACTATGGCTACACCTTC
cdr3_aa: CASSLTGNHYGYTF
cdr3_length: 14
j_call: TRBJ1-2
d_call: NA
v_call: TRBV28
clone_size: NA

cdr3_nt: TGTGCCAGCAGCGGGCGGACTAGCGACTTCACAGATACGCAGTATTTT
cdr3_aa: CASSGRTSDFTDTQYF
cdr3_length: 16
j_call: TRBJ2-3
d_call: TRBD2
v_call: TRBV9
clone_size: NA

cdr3_nt: TGTGCCAGCTCACCACCTTCCCGATACGAGCAGTACTTC
cdr3_aa: CASSPPSRYEQYF
cdr3_length: 13
j_call: TRBJ2-7
d_call: NA
v_call: TRBV18
clone_size: NA

cdr3_nt: TGTGCCAGCCTGATAGGACTAGCGGGAAGGGACGAGCAGTTCTTC
cdr3_aa: CASLIGLAGRDEQFF
cdr3_length: 15
j_call: TRBJ2-1
d_call: TRBD2
v_call: TRBV6-1
clone_size: NA

cdr3_nt: TGTGCCAGCAGCTTTAGGGGAACTTCCTACGAGCAGTACTTC
cdr3_aa: CASSFRGTSYEQYF
cdr3_length: 14
j_call: TRBJ2-7
d_call: NA
v_call: TRBV7-2
clone_size: once

cdr3_nt: TGCGCCAGCAGCCGAACACACATCGACGAGCAGTACTTC
cdr3_aa: CASSRTHIDEQYF
cdr3_length: 13
j_call: TRBJ2-7
d_call: NA
v_call: TRBV4-3
clone_size: few

cdr3_nt: TGTGCCAGCTGGGGGGAGAACTACGAGCAGTACTTC
cdr3_aa: CASWGENYEQYF
cdr3_length: 12
j_call: TRBJ2-7
d_call: NA
v_call: TRBV18
clone_size: NA

cdr3_nt: TGTGCCAGCAGCCGCTCCCCCCGCAGAGAAGAGACCCAGTACTTC
cdr3_aa: CASSRSPRREETQYF
cdr3_length: 15
j_call: TRBJ2-5
d_call: NA
v_call: TRBV11-2
clone_size: NA

cdr3_nt: TGTGCCACCAGCAGAGAAGAACCGGGGGTTAGCAATCAGCCCCAGCATTTT
cdr3_aa: CATSREEPGVSNQPQHF
cdr3_length: 17
j_call: TRBJ1-5
d_call: NA
v_call: TRBV15
clone_size: few

cdr3_nt: TGTGCCAGCAGTTTAAACGCGGGGGGGAACACTGAAGCTTTCTTT
cdr3_aa: CASSLNAGGNTEAFF
cdr3_length: 15
j_call: TRBJ1-1
d_call: NA
v_call: TRBV28
clone_size: NA

cdr3_nt: TGTGCCAGCAGGAGGGTGGATGGCTACACCTTC
cdr3_aa: CASRRVDGYTF
cdr3_length: 11
j_call: TRBJ1-2
d_call: NA
v_call: TRBV6-5
clone_size: NA

cdr3_nt: TGTGCCAGTAGTATCCCCCGGGACAGGGGCTATCAGCCCCAGCATTTT
cdr3_aa: CASSIPRDRGYQPQHF
cdr3_length: 16
j_call: TRBJ1-5
d_call: TRBD1
v_call: TRBV19
clone_size: NA

cdr3_nt: TGTGCCAGCTCGCGAGACAGGGGAGGTACAGATACGCAGTATTTT
cdr3_aa: CASSRDRGGTDTQYF
cdr3_length: 15
j_call: TRBJ2-3
d_call: TRBD1
v_call: TRBV18
clone_size: NA

cdr3_nt: TGTGCCAGCAGCTTGAGGACAGGGAATGGCTACACCTTC
cdr3_aa: CASSLRTGNGYTF
cdr3_length: 13
j_call: TRBJ1-2
d_call: TRBD1
v_call: TRBV5-6
clone_size: once

cdr3_nt: TGTGCCAGTAGTATAGATCGAGCGGGAGTCTACGAGCAGTACTTC
cdr3_aa: CASSIDRAGVYEQYF
cdr3_length: 15
j_call: TRBJ2-7
d_call: TRBD2
v_call: TRBV19
clone_size: NA

cdr3_nt: TGCGCCAGCAGCCAAGAATGGGTGAACACTGAAGCTTTCTTT
cdr3_aa: CASSQEWVNTEAFF
cdr3_length: 14
j_call: TRBJ1-1
d_call: NA
v_call: TRBV4-3
clone_size: NA

cdr3_nt: TGTGCCAGCTCACCACCAAGCGGGAAACCCTTCAAAGAGACCCAGTACTTC
cdr3_aa: CASSPPSGKPFKETQYF
cdr3_length: 17
j_call: TRBJ2-5
d_call: TRBD2
v_call: TRBV18
clone_size: NA

cdr3_nt: TGCAGCGTTGTCCAGGGGCAAAGAGGGCAGTACTTC
cdr3_aa: CSVVQGQRGQYF
cdr3_length: 12
j_call: TRBJ2-7
d_call: NA
v_call: TRBV29-1
clone_size: NA

cdr3_nt: TGTGCCAGTAGTATCGGCGGGGCTAACTCCTACAATGAGCAGTTCTTC
cdr3_aa: CASSIGGANSYNEQFF
cdr3_length: 16
j_call: TRBJ2-1
d_call: NA
v_call: TRBV19
clone_size: NA

cdr3_nt: TGTGCCAGCAGCCCTGGGGGGGCGCGGAGCTCCTACGAGCAGTACTTC
cdr3_aa: CASSPGGARSSYEQYF
cdr3_length: 16
j_call: TRBJ2-7
d_call: NA
v_call: TRBV7-2
clone_size: NA

cdr3_nt: TGTGCCAGCAGTGAATACGCGGGCAGGGGGCGCGCGGAGACCCAGTACTTC
cdr3_aa: CASSEYAGRGRAETQYF
cdr3_length: 17
j_call: TRBJ2-5
d_call: TRBD1
v_call: TRBV6-1
clone_size: NA

cdr3_nt: TGTGCCAGCTCACAGGACATAAGTGGTCAGCCCCAGCATTTT
cdr3_aa: CASSQDISGQPQHF
cdr3_length: 14
j_call: TRBJ1-5
d_call: NA
v_call: TRBV18
clone_size: NA

cdr3_nt: TGCGCCAGCAGCCAAGGCACCTCCGGGCTAGCGGGAGTTGAGACCCAGTACTTC
cdr3_aa: CASSQGTSGLAGVETQYF
cdr3_length: 18
j_call: TRBJ2-5
d_call: TRBD2
v_call: TRBV4-3
clone_size: NA

cdr3_nt: TGTGCCAGCGCCTTGAGCTCTGGGGCCAACGTCCTGACTTTC
cdr3_aa: CASALSSGANVLTF
cdr3_length: 14
j_call: TRBJ2-6
d_call: NA
v_call: TRBV9
clone_size: once

cdr3_nt: TGTGCCAGCAGCGGAGGGAGTCCCTCCTACAATGAGCAGTTCTTC
cdr3_aa: CASSGGSPSYNEQFF
cdr3_length: 15
j_call: TRBJ2-1
d_call: NA
v_call: TRBV9
clone_size: NA

cdr3_nt: TGTGCCAGCAGCTGGGACAACTATGGCTACACCTTC
cdr3_aa: CASSWDNYGYTF
cdr3_length: 12
j_call: TRBJ1-2
d_call: NA
v_call: TRBV5-4
clone_size: NA

cdr3_nt: TGTGCCAGCAGCTTAGGGGACGGACCTTATGGCTACACCTTC
cdr3_aa: CASSLGDGPYGYTF
cdr3_length: 14
j_call: TRBJ1-2
d_call: NA
v_call: TRBV7-9
clone_size: once

cdr3_nt: TGCGCCAGCAGCCCTCCCGGGGGGCTTACGAACACCGGGGAGCTGTTTTTT
cdr3_aa: CASSPPGGLTNTGELFF
cdr3_length: 17
j_call: TRBJ2-2
d_call: NA
v_call: TRBV4-1
clone_size: NA

cdr3_nt: TGTGCCAGCAGGTGGGGACAAGAGACCCAGTACTTC
cdr3_aa: CASRWGQETQYF
cdr3_length: 12
j_call: TRBJ2-5
d_call: NA
v_call: TRBV5-4
clone_size: NA